This T cell receptor beta chain comes out of a study of T cell repertoires in ileal Crohn's disease. Documented time point: neoterminal ileum biopsy at postoperative endoscopy, about 6 months after surgery. The method was immunoSEQ multiplex PCR; TCRdb's version includes in-frame clones alone and lacks a portion of them. The sample shows approximately 11,000 clones, roughly two thirds of them seen only once. The CDR3 consists of 14 residues. Losses at the gene ends were 4 bases for V and 6 bases for J; bases not matched to a gene: 8. Germline V CDR1 and CDR2: SGHAT, FQNNGV. The sequence came from an adult with Crohn's disease. The chain recombines TRBV11-2 with TRBJ2-7, with TRBD1 matching 8 bases. Sequenced material: ileal tissue. DNA for the CDR3: TGTGCCAGCAGCTGGGGGGCAGGGGGCGTCGAGCAGTACTTC. Its translation: CASSWGAGGVEQYF.